Below, 28 T cell receptor beta chains from the same sample are listed, as sequenced in a study of blood T cell repertoires in COVID-19. Here immunoSEQ multiplex PCR was the method, and the copy in TCRdb shows in-frame clones only, minus some. The top ten hold about 2.2% of the sample, which has approximately 220,000 clones, approximately 87% seen once. Material for sequencing was peripheral blood. The source is a woman aged 45-59 years with acute or convalescent COVID-19.

This clone was detected only once. V usage is TRBV4-2 and J usage is TRBJ2-5; D perhaps matches TRBD2 (7 bases). The CDR3 extends over 17 amino acids. Germline values: CDR1 LGHNA, CDR2 YNFKEQ. Between the trimmed V and J ends, which lost 5 bases and 3 bases, there was a span of 22 bases. DNA for the CDR3: TGTGCCAGCAGCACGTTGTCTCGGGGGGCGGGGAAAGAGACCCAGTACTTC. Translated: CASSTLSRGAGKETQYF.

The V call is TRBV7-2, the J call TRBJ2-7; TRBD2 matches 7 bases. CDR3 size: 14 residues. The junction had 6 bases not matched to a gene; V was cut back by 3 bases and J by 4 bases. Germline loops: CDR1 SGHTA, CDR2 FQGNSA. CDR3 DNA: TGTGCCAGCAGCTTCGCGGGGGAGAGTTACGAGCAGTACTTC. Translating gives CASSFAGESYEQYF.

The CDR3 DNA is TGCGCCAGCAGCTTGGGACAGGGGCTGATGTACGAGCAGTACTTC. Translation: CASSLGQGLMYEQYF. The V and J genes are TRBV5-1 and TRBJ2-7, with TRBD1 matching over 8 bases. V lost 0 bases to trimming and J lost 4 bases; unmatched junction nucleotides: 6. Germline V lookup: CDR1 SGHRS, CDR2 YFSETQ. CDR3 length equals 15 residues.

The chain joins TRBV10-3 to TRBJ1-3, with TRBD1 matching 7 bases. Germline trimming cut 9 bases from V and 7 bases from J; bases unmatched to any gene: 9. The CDR3 spans 13 residues. Germline values: CDR1 ENHRY, CDR2 SYGVKD. The chain's CDR3 is CAILRGATNTIYF. Written as DNA, the CDR3 is TGTGCCATACTCAGGGGGGCAACTAACACCATATATTTT.

The J gene is TRBJ2-7, the V gene TRBV11-3; tentatively, D is TRBD2 (5 bases). The CDR3 is 13 amino acids. V gave up 3 bases and J gave up 4 bases, with 10 bases separating them. The V gene's germline CDR1 is SGHNT and CDR2 YENEEA. The CDR3 region is CASSFRTSYEQYF. CDR3 in DNA: TGTGCCAGCAGCTTTAGGACTTCTTACGAGCAGTACTTC. The full variable domain, with the rest looked up from reference TRBV11-3 and TRBJ2-7, is EAGVVQSPRYKIIEKKQPVAFWCNPISGHNTLYWYLQNLGQGPELLIRYENEEAVDDSQLPKDRFSAERLKGVDSTLKIQPAELGDSAVYLCASSFRTSYEQYFGPGTRLTVT.

The rearrangement uses TRBV6-4 and TRBJ2-5; 7 bases agree with TRBD1. J lost 2 bases, V lost 0 bases, and 9 bases had no gene match. Germline CDR1 is MRHNA and CDR2 is SNTAGT. CDR3 length: 17 residues. DNA for the CDR3: TGTGCCAGCAGTGACTCTCGAAGTCGACAGGGTCAAGAGACCCAGTACTTC. Amino acid sequence: CASSDSRSRQGQETQYF.

The J gene is TRBJ2-3, the V gene TRBV3-1 (or the pseudogene TRBV3-2), with 13 bases that match TRBD2. Germline-derived CDR1 and CDR2 are LGHDT and YNNKEL (reference sequence). This CDR3 has 16 residues. V lost 3 bases, J lost 9 bases, and 9 bases stayed unmatched. CDR3 sequence reads: CASSHKQGTSGKTQYF. The CDR3 nucleotides are TGTGCCAGCAGCCATAAGCAGGGGACTAGCGGGAAGACGCAGTATTTT.

This rearrangement joins TRBV18 to TRBJ2-7; a possible D gene is TRBD2 (5 bases). Germline V CDR1 and CDR2: KGHSH, LQKENI. This CDR3 comprises 16 residues. V lost 6 bases to trimming and J lost 6 bases, with 24 bases between them. CDR3 protein: CASSLRRIVNLSEQYF. DNA for the CDR3: TGTGCCAGCTCCCTTCGGAGGATCGTCAACTTATCCGAGCAGTACTTC. The full variable domain, completed using reference TRBV18 and TRBJ2-7, is NAGVMQNPRHLVRRRGQEARLRCSPMKGHSHVYWYRQLPEEGLKFMVYLQKENIIDESGMPKERFSAEFPKEGPSILRIQQVVRGDSAAYFCASSLRRIVNLSEQYFGPGTRLTVT.

V gene TRBV7-2 combines with J gene TRBJ2-4, with 10 bases matching TRBD2. Per germline, CDR1 SGHTA and CDR2 FQGNSA. Trimming at V came to 7 bases and at J to 2 bases, leaving 11 bases not matched to a gene. The CDR3 spans 17 residues. The chain's CDR3 is CASKRAGGPTSKNIQYF. The CDR3 coding sequence is TGTGCCAGCAAAAGAGCGGGAGGGCCGACGTCCAAAAACATTCAGTACTTC.

The V gene is TRBV5-5, the J gene TRBJ1-1, with D possibly TRBD1 on 5 matching bases. This CDR3 comprises 14 residues. CDR1 SGHKS and CDR2 YYEKEE come from the germline V gene (reference sequence). Trimming shortened V by 0 bases and J by 3 bases, and 9 bases separated the two germline ends. The CDR3 region has the DNA TGTGCCAGCAGCTTGGCCGGGGGTGACACTGAAGCTTTCTTT. Its translation: CASSLAGGDTEAFF.

The rearrangement joins TRBV6-5 to TRBJ1-5; possible D gene TRBD1, 6 bases. CDR1 is MNHEY and CDR2 is SVGAGI in the germline V gene. Between the trimmed V and J ends, which lost 6 bases and 5 bases, there was a span of 11 bases. This CDR3 contains 13 residues. The CDR3 spells CASSPNRDQPQHF. Here the CDR3 DNA reads TGTGCCAGCAGCCCGAACAGGGATCAGCCCCAGCATTTT.

The chain uses TRBV4-3 and TRBJ2-1; tentatively, D is TRBD1 (5 bases). Trimming took off 2 bases at V and 1 base at J, with 21 bases between the two ends. The germline V gene has CDR1 LGHNA and CDR2 YSLEER. The CDR3 is 19 residues long. This CDR3 reads CASSQSAGIEANSYNEQFF. CDR3 sequence (DNA): TGCGCCAGCAGCCAAAGTGCAGGGATCGAGGCAAATTCCTACAATGAGCAGTTCTTC.

This clone was seen only a few times. The chain links TRBV27 to TRBJ2-1, with TRBD2 as a possible D gene (6 bases). The CDR3 spans 14 residues. V lost 3 bases and J 5 bases, leaving 11 bases between the germline ends. Germline V lookup: CDR1 MNHEY, CDR2 SMNVEV (reference sequence). Here the CDR3 reads CASSFNSGNNEQFF. The CDR3 nucleotides read TGTGCCAGCAGTTTCAATAGCGGAAACAATGAGCAGTTCTTC.

V gene TRBV29-1 combines with J gene TRBJ2-1, with 7 bases identical to TRBD2. The germline gives CDR1 SQVTM, CDR2 ANQGSEA. The junction had 2 bases not matched to a gene; V was cut back by 1 base and J by 5 bases. CDR3 size: 13 residues. The CDR3 DNA follows: TGCAGCGTTGAAGCTAGCGGCCACAATGAGCAGTTCTTC. This codes for CSVEASGHNEQFF.

V gene TRBV10-2 combines with J gene TRBJ1-2; D remains unclear. The V end lost 3 bases, the J end lost 4 bases, and 6 bases lay between the germline ends. The germline V gene has CDR1 WSHSY and CDR2 SAAADI. This CDR3 is 12 amino acids long. The CDR3 sequence is CASSDPSYGYTF. In DNA form, the CDR3 reads TGCGCCAGCAGTGACCCCAGCTATGGCTACACCTTC.

This rearrangement joins TRBV5-1 to TRBJ2-2; 11 nucleotides agree with TRBD2. The CDR3 loop spans 16 amino acids. In germline, CDR1 is SGHRS, CDR2 YFSETQ. V trimming: 4 bases; J trimming: 3 bases; junction bases outside the gene matches: 5. The CDR3: CASSPPGLADTGELFF. CDR3 bases: TGCGCCAGCAGCCCCCCGGGACTAGCGGACACCGGGGAGCTGTTTTTT.

V and J are TRBV5-1 and TRBJ2-7; a weak D match, TRBD2 (5 bases). Germline CDR1 and CDR2: SGHRS and YFSETQ. Between the trimmed V and J ends, which lost 4 bases and 6 bases, there was a span of 20 bases. The length of the CDR3 is 15 residues. The CDR3 DNA sequence: TGCGCCAGCAGCCCGGGCGGGCTAGATAAGCGCGAGCAGTACTTC. Translated, it gives CASSPGGLDKREQYF.

The chain uses TRBV6-5 and TRBJ1-1; no clear D. This CDR3 region has 14 residues. Trimming left V 9 bases short and J 2 bases short, with 16 bases between. Germline assignment: CDR1 MNHEY and CDR2 SVGAGI. The DNA for the CDR3 is TGTGCCAGTGAGGGCCGGGTAAATAACACTGAAGCTTTCTTT. Translating it yields CASEGRVNNTEAFF.

As regards this clone: An end of the junction differs from the germline gene, which may be a read error. This chain links TRBV7-2 with TRBJ1-3, with D possibly matching TRBD1 (6 bases). Looked up from germline, CDR1 is SGHTA and CDR2 is FQGNSA. This CDR3 is built from 14 residues. The CDR3 nucleotides are TGTGCCAGCAGATTAGGACAGACTGGAAACACCATATATTTT. Residues: CASRLGQTGNTIYF.

The CDR3, as DNA: TGTGCCAGCAGCGCTACGACGAACCGGGACAGGGCGGGGGGCTACACCTTC. It specifies CASSATTNRDRAGGYTF. The chain links TRBV9 to TRBJ1-2; 9 bases line up with TRBD1. CDR3 size: 17 residues. CDR1 SGDLS and CDR2 YYNGEE come from the germline V gene. The J segment lost 8 bases and the V segment lost 3 bases, leaving 17 bases of the junction unmatched.

This sequence joins TRBV12-3 or TRBV12-4 and TRBJ1-2, with a weak D call TRBD1 (6 bases). The CDR3 loop spans 13 amino acids. With 6 bases removed from V and 5 bases from J, the gap between germline ends came to 13 bases. This CDR3 reads CASSSTGIYGYTF. The CDR3, as DNA: TGTGCCAGCAGCTCCACAGGGATTTATGGCTACACCTTC.

This CDR3 reads CASSKPRGPSVYNEQFF. CDR3 DNA: TGTGCCAGCAGCAAACCTCGAGGTCCGTCTGTCTACAATGAGCAGTTCTTC. V and J are TRBV7-2 and TRBJ2-1; no definite D call. Germline V gene sequence: CDR1 SGHTA, CDR2 FQGNSA. V was shortened by 5 bases and J by 3 bases, with 20 bases between the two germline ends. CDR3 size: 17 residues. Variable domain in full (rest from reference TRBV7-2 and TRBJ2-1): GAGVSQSPSNKVTEKGKDVELRCDPISGHTALYWYRQSLGQGLEFLIYFQGNSAPDKSGLPSDRFSAERTGGSVSTLTIQRTQQEDSAVYLCASSKPRGPSVYNEQFFGPGTRLTVL.

This rearrangement joins TRBV3-1 (or the pseudogene TRBV3-2) to TRBJ2-1; TRBD2 might be the D (5 bases). The CDR3 extends over 15 amino acids. With 1 base removed from V and 2 bases from J, the gap between germline ends came to 9 bases. Germline V gene sequence: CDR1 LGHDT, CDR2 YNNKEL (reference sequence). The CDR3 protein is CASSQGPGTYNEQFF. Here the CDR3 DNA reads TGTGCCAGCAGCCAAGGCCCCGGGACCTACAATGAGCAGTTCTTC.

The chain has TRBV6-2 or TRBV6-3 and TRBJ2-3, with D possibly matching TRBD2 (7 bases). V lost 0 bases and J lost 2, with 12 bases in between. The CDR3 is 16 residues long. In germline, CDR1 is MNHEY, CDR2 SVGEGT. As DNA, the CDR3 is TGTGCCAGCAGTTACTCGTCGGGGGGCCCCACAGATACGCAGTATTTT. It yields the protein CASSYSSGGPTDTQYF.

The chain employs TRBV4-3 and TRBJ2-2, with 16 positions matching TRBD2. CDR3 length equals 16 residues. The ends lost 4 bases at V and 7 bases at J; junction bases unmatched: 3. Germline CDR1 is LGHNA and CDR2 is YSLEER. The CDR3 coding sequence is TGCGCCAGCAGCCCGGGACTAGCGGGAGGGCACGGGGAGCTGTTTTTT. Protein sequence: CASSPGLAGGHGELFF.

The CDR3 coding sequence is TGTGCCAGCAGCCCTCAGACAGACACTAATGAAAAACTGTTTTTT. Protein product: CASSPQTDTNEKLFF. This chain joins TRBV7-6 and TRBJ1-4; maybe TRBD1 (5 bases). Trimming removed 5 bases from V and 2 bases from J, with 12 bases in between. This CDR3 contains 15 residues. Germline CDR1 reads SGHVS; CDR2 reads FNYEAQ.

The chain couples TRBV6-6 to TRBJ1-5; D perhaps matches TRBD1 (6 bases). The CDR3 runs 15 residues. Germline values: CDR1 MNHNY, CDR2 SVGAGI (reference sequence). V was trimmed by 6 bases and J by 3 bases, leaving 15 bases between them. CDR3 sequence reads: CASSRTDSTNQPQHF. The CDR3 DNA follows: TGTGCCAGCAGCCGAACGGACAGTACCAATCAGCCCCAGCATTTT.

This clone came up once. V is TRBV2 and J is TRBJ2-1, with 7 bases lining up with TRBD1. The trim removed 6 bases at V and 3 bases at J, leaving 5 bases unmatched. CDR3 size: 14 residues. Germline V lookup: CDR1 SNHLY, CDR2 FYNNEI. The CDR3 bases are TGTGCCAGCAGGGCCGGGACAGTCTACAATGAGCAGTTCTTC. Protein product: CASRAGTVYNEQFF.